This T cell receptor beta chain was recovered during a study of blood T cell repertoires in COVID-19. Study details: PBMCs, B-cell-depleted T cells, or T cells were the source of the cDNA or gDNA that made up the material.

The CDR3 has 12 residues. Trimming left V 0 bases short and J 11 bases short, with 10 bases between. Germline CDR1 MNHEY, CDR2 SVGAGI. This clone was observed a handful of times. Enrollees, about 18 to 95 years old, lived in 24 US areas. Produced via immunoSEQ multiplex PCR; TCRdb's table is partial and in-frame only. The sample lists about 310,000 clones; roughly 91% were seen once. The source of this sequence is a woman aged 30 to 39 who had recovered from COVID-19. The sample consisted of PBMCs or T cells enriched from blood (not recorded which). This chain joins TRBV6-5 and TRBJ1-1; D might be TRBD1 (5 bases). In DNA form, the CDR3 reads TGTGCCAGCAGTTACTCGGAGGGGAAGGCTTTCTTT. The encoded protein is CASSYSEGKAFF.